The 9 T cell receptor beta chains reported below all come from one sample, sequenced in a study of blood T cell repertoires in COVID-19. The repertoire was sequenced with immunoSEQ multiplex PCR; TCRdb's copy has only in-frame clones and lacks some. The sample holds about 130,000 clones, 80% to 90% seen once. Sequenced: PBMCs or T cells enriched from blood (not recorded which). These receptors all stem from a woman aged 45-59 years who had recovered from COVID-19.

The chain recombines TRBV11-2 with TRBJ2-7; D perhaps matches TRBD2 (5 bases). The CDR3 covers 15 residues. Germline V gives CDR1 SGHAT, CDR2 FQNNGV. Trimming took off 5 bases at V and 7 bases at J, with 21 bases between the two ends. The CDR3 sequence: CASSLWTGEPREQYF. CDR3 DNA sequence: TGTGCCAGCAGCCTTTGGACTGGCGAACCCAGGGAGCAGTACTTC.

This clone was counted between two and nine times. The genes are TRBV29-1 and TRBJ2-3; TRBD2 matches 10 bases. J was trimmed by 11 bases and V by 4 bases; bases with no gene match: 9. Per the germline V gene, CDR1 is SQVTM and CDR2 is ANQGSEA. The CDR3 totals 13 residues. The CDR3 sequence is CSVVLAGRGVQYF. CDR3 sequence (DNA): TGCAGCGTTGTACTAGCGGGACGGGGGGTGCAGTATTTT.

The V gene is TRBV27, the J gene TRBJ1-1; perhaps TRBD1 as D (6 bases). Germline CDR1 is MNHEY and CDR2 is SMNVEV (reference sequence). There are 19 residues in the CDR3. Deletions cut 6 bases from V and 0 bases from J, with 26 bases between. CDR3 DNA: TGTGCCAGCAGGAGAAAGTTGGAAAGGACAGAGGATATGAACACTGAAGCTTTCTTT. Its protein product is CASRRKLERTEDMNTEAFF.

The V call is TRBV5-4, the J call TRBJ2-5, with 7 bases matching TRBD1. This CDR3 contains 15 residues. V was pared by 4 bases and J by 5 bases, with 11 bases of the junction left unmatched. Per germline, CDR1 SGHNT and CDR2 YYREEE (reference sequence). The CDR3 nucleotides read TGTGCCAGCAGCCCTACAGGGGCGGCGCGGGAGACCCAGTACTTC. As protein: CASSPTGAARETQYF.

The chain is built from TRBV6-5 and TRBJ1-2; 9 bases are shared with TRBD1. Trimming at V came to 6 bases and at J to 7 bases, leaving 6 bases not matched to a gene. Per the germline V gene, CDR1 is MNHEY and CDR2 is SVGAGI. The CDR3 is made up of 13 amino acids. The CDR3 DNA sequence: TGTGCCAGCAGGACAGGGGGGTGGGCTGGCTACACCTTC. This codes for CASRTGGWAGYTF.

V usage is TRBV21-1 and J usage is TRBJ1-5. TRBV21-1 is listed as a pseudogene. The CDR3 has 15 amino acids. The CDR3 nucleotides are TGTGCCAGCAGCGTTAAGGAGGGGAGGACTCAGCCCCAGCATTTT. Translating gives CASSVKEGRTQPQHF.

This clone was observed a few times. The chain combines TRBV5-1 with TRBJ1-1, with D uncertain. The CDR3 length is 14 residues. Looked up from germline, CDR1 is SGHRS and CDR2 is YFSETQ. Trimming took off 1 base at V and 5 bases at J, with 12 bases between the two ends. In nucleotides, the CDR3 is TGCGCCAGCAGCTTGTGGGGTCCGGGGACTGAAGCTTTCTTT. The encoded protein is CASSLWGPGTEAFF.

This chain uses TRBV19 with TRBJ2-5, with 15 bases identical to TRBD2. The CDR3 spans 16 residues. The V and J ends lost 4 bases and 2 bases, in that order; junction bases with no gene match: 2. From germline, CDR1 is LNHDA and CDR2 SQIVND (reference sequence). For the CDR3, the DNA is TGTGCCAGTAGTACCGGACTAGCGGGGGGGCAAGAGACCCAGTACTTC. The encoded protein is CASSTGLAGGQETQYF.

The chain has TRBV29-1 and TRBJ2-1; 11 bases match TRBD2. From germline, CDR1 is SQVTM and CDR2 ANQGSEA. This CDR3 is 13 amino acids long. V dropped 7 bases and J dropped 15; count of bases not matched to a gene: 14. CDR3 region: CSGELAGAGRAFF. As DNA, the CDR3 is TGCAGCGGGGAACTAGCGGGGGCCGGACGAGCGTTCTTC.